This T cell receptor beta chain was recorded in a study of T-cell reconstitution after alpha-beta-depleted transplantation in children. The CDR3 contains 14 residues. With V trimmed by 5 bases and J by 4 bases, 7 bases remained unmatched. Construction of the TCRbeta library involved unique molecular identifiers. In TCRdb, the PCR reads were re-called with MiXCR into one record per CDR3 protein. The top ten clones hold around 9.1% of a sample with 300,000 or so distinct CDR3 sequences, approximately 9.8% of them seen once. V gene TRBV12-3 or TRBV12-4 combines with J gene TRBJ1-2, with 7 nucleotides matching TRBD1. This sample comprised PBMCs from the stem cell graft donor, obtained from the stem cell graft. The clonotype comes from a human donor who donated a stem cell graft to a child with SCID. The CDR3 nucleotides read TGTGCCAGCAGTGAAACCGGGACAGCCTATGGCTACACCTTC. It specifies CASSETGTAYGYTF.